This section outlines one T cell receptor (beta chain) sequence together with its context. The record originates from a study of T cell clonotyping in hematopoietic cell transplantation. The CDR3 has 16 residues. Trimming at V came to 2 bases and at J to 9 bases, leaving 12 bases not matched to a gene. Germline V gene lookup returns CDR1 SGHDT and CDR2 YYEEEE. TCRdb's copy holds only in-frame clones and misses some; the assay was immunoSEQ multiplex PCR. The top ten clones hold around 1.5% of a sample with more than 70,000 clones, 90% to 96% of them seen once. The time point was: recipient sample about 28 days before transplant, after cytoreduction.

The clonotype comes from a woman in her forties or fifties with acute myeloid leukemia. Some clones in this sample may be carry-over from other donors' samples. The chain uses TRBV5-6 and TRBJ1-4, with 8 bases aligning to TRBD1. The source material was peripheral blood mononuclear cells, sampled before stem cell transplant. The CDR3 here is CASSFRPQGARKKLFF. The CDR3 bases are TGTGCCAGCAGCTTTCGACCTCAGGGGGCGCGGAAAAAACTGTTTTTT.